Below, 12 T cell receptor beta chains from the same sample are listed, as sequenced in a study of blood T cell repertoires in COVID-19. Profiling relied on immunoSEQ multiplex PCR, and the TCRdb table lists in-frame clones only, not all of them. The profile shows approximately 220,000 clones, more than 75% of them singletons. The specimen was peripheral blood. These receptors came from a man aged 50-59 years who had recovered from COVID-19.

In regard to this clone: An end of the junction does not agree with germline; a read error may underlie this. The chain employs TRBV18 and TRBJ2-5; D is perhaps TRBD2 (6 bases). This CDR3 spans 13 amino acids. Looked up from germline, CDR1 is KGHSH and CDR2 is LQKENI. The CDR3 spells CASSPPSEETQYF. The CDR3 coding sequence is TGTGCCAGCTCCCCACCTAGCGAAGAGACCCAGTACTTC.

The chain employs TRBV6-2 or TRBV6-3 and TRBJ1-5; tentatively, D is TRBD1 (6 bases). The length of the CDR3 is 17 residues. V was shortened by 5 bases and J by 2 bases, with 19 bases between the two germline ends. Germline V gives CDR1 MNHEY, CDR2 SVGEGT. The CDR3 here is CASSLVQGRIGNQPQHF. CDR3 sequence (DNA): TGTGCCAGCAGTCTAGTCCAGGGGCGGATTGGCAATCAGCCCCAGCATTTT.

This clone was counted a single time. Written as DNA, the CDR3 is TGCGCCAGCAGCTTGCCCACAGGGGCCTACGGTGAAAAACTGTTTTTT. Translating gives CASSLPTGAYGEKLFF. The chain uses TRBV5-1 and TRBJ1-4; 7 bases are shared with TRBD1. V was clipped by 1 base and J by 7 bases; unmatched bases: 10. The CDR3 has 16 amino acids. The germline CDR1 and CDR2 sequences are SGHRS and YFSETQ.

The V and J genes are TRBV21-1 and TRBJ2-7; TRBD2 is the table's D call and was not checked against the DNA. TRBV21-1 is an annotated pseudogene. The CDR3 loop spans 16 amino acids. CDR3 nucleotides: TGTGCCAGCAGCAAATTAGTGGGACTAGCGGTTCTCGAGCAGTACTTC. As protein: CASSKLVGLAVLEQYF.

Details on this clone: Other DNA variants within this sample encode the same CDR3. This rearrangement joins TRBV18 to TRBJ1-3; perhaps TRBD1 as D (6 bases). Trimming left V 0 bases short and J 0 bases short, with 6 bases between. The CDR3 has 15 amino acids. CDR1 and CDR2 from the germline V gene are KGHSH and LQKENI. The CDR3 coding sequence is TGTGCCAGCTCACCACCAGGGGGCTCTGGAAACACCATATATTTT. Translated, it gives CASSPPGGSGNTIYF.

The rearrangement uses TRBV5-8 and TRBJ1-5; possibly TRBD1 for D (5 bases). This CDR3 comprises 17 residues. V was cut by 3 bases and J by 0 bases, with 16 bases left in between. CDR1 and CDR2 (germline): SGHTS, YDEGEE. The CDR3 is CASSWGPRQHSNQPQHF. The CDR3 nucleotides are TGTGCCAGCAGCTGGGGCCCCAGGCAGCATAGCAATCAGCCCCAGCATTTT.

The rearrangement uses TRBV5-1 and TRBJ1-6, with D possibly TRBD1 on 6 matching bases. Germline V gives CDR1 SGHRS, CDR2 YFSETQ. The CDR3 is 15 residues long. V was pared by 4 bases and J by 7 bases, with 15 bases between. The CDR3 region is CASSATTGLNSPLHF. CDR3 nucleotide sequence: TGCGCCAGCAGCGCGACGACAGGTCTAAATTCACCCCTCCACTTT.

The chain carries TRBV4-1 and TRBJ2-6; maybe TRBD1 (5 bases). Germline loops: CDR1 MGHRA, CDR2 YSYEKL. V was clipped by 4 bases and J by 0 bases, with 13 bases between them. The CDR3 extends over 17 amino acids. The CDR3: CASSPTVSSSGANVLTF. The DNA of the CDR3 is TGCGCCAGCAGCCCGACAGTCTCCAGCTCTGGGGCCAACGTCCTGACTTTC.

This clone appeared many times. The chain couples TRBV7-9 to TRBJ2-5; 8 nucleotides match TRBD1. The germline V gene has CDR1 SEHNR and CDR2 FQNEAQ (reference sequence). V lost 5 bases and J lost 2; bases outside the gene matches: 10. CDR3 length: 16 amino acids. CDR3 protein: CASSRGQGGGQETQYF. As DNA, the CDR3 is TGTGCCAGCAGCCGCGGACAGGGAGGAGGGCAAGAGACCCAGTACTTC.

In nucleotides, the CDR3 is TGTGCCAGCAGCGTAGAGCCCCAACTAGCGGGAGACGGCAATGAGCAGTTCTTC. Translation gives CASSVEPQLAGDGNEQFF. The chain has TRBV9 and TRBJ2-1; 11 bases are shared with TRBD2. V was clipped by 0 bases and J by 6 bases; unmatched bases: 11. From germline, CDR1 is SGDLS and CDR2 YYNGEE. The CDR3 is made up of 18 amino acids.

The rearrangement links TRBV28 to TRBJ2-7; TRBD2 agrees at 7 bases. The CDR3 covers 17 residues. CDR1 MDHEN and CDR2 SYDVKM come from the germline V gene. After removal of 5 bases from V and 5 bases from J, the junction contained 18 bases not matched to a gene. The DNA of the CDR3 is TGTGCCAGCAGTCCCATTAGGAGCGGGACGTCCGCCAACGAGCAGTACTTC. It encodes CASSPIRSGTSANEQYF.

The rearrangement uses TRBV5-6 and TRBJ2-7; possible D gene TRBD1, 5 bases. The length of the CDR3 is 14 residues. Between the trimmed V and J ends, which lost 0 bases and 3 bases, there was a span of 10 bases. Germline CDR1 and CDR2: SGHDT and YYEEEE. The CDR3, as DNA: TGTGCCAGCAGCTTGGGTGGACATTTCTACGAGCAGTACTTC. Its translation: CASSLGGHFYEQYF.